This T cell receptor beta chain came from a study of blood T cell repertoires in COVID-19. Study-wide background: COVID-19 samples, acute and convalescent, were from the United States, Italy and Spain. Nucleic acid was either cDNA or gDNA, and it came from T cells, B-cell-depleted T cells, or PBMCs.

In the authors' workflow: Amplification from reference gene primers served as the basis for estimated nucleated cell counts. Sequenced by immunoSEQ multiplex PCR; TCRdb stores in-frame clones only, minus some. Clone size and the V and J calls come from that table; the DNA yielded D and trimming. The sample contains roughly 220,000 clones, 80% of which appear only once. V lost 2 bases and J 0 bases, leaving 8 bases between the germline ends. This CDR3 has 14 amino acids. Germline-derived CDR1 and CDR2 are ENHRY and SYGVKD. The chain employs TRBV10-3 and TRBJ2-7; tentatively, D is TRBD2 (5 bases). The clonotype comes from a woman aged 70 to 79 with acute or convalescent COVID-19. The sample taken for sequencing was peripheral blood. The CDR3 DNA reads as TGTGCCATCAGTGAGCCGAGGGCCTCCTACGAGCAGTACTTC. Protein sequence: CAISEPRASYEQYF.